The 21 T cell receptor beta chains below were found in one sample sequenced in a study of blood T cell repertoires in COVID-19. Data came from immunoSEQ multiplex PCR; TCRdb stores just in-frame clones and leaves some out. This table has 250,000 to 350,000 clones, more than 70% appearing once. The specimen sequenced was peripheral blood. All receptors derive from a woman between 45 and 60 years old who had recovered from COVID-19.

The rearrangement uses TRBV7-3 and TRBJ2-7, with 10 bases identical to TRBD1. V lost 3 bases and J lost 5; bases outside the gene matches: 10. From germline, CDR1 is SGHTA and CDR2 FQGTGA. The CDR3 sequence is 16 residues long. This CDR3 is CASSLTGTGVRHEQYF. CDR3 coding DNA: TGTGCCAGCAGCTTGACCGGGACAGGGGTTCGTCACGAGCAGTACTTC.

The chain couples TRBV30 to TRBJ2-5; the D gene is possibly TRBD2 (5 bases). The CDR3 length is 12 residues. V lost 5 bases to trimming and J lost 5 bases, with 12 bases between them. Germline CDR1 and CDR2: GTSNPN and SVGIG (reference sequence). The CDR3 DNA reads TGTGCCTGGGAACTAGATCGGGAGACCCAGTACTTC. It is translated as CAWELDRETQYF.

The chain recombines TRBV3-1 (or the pseudogene TRBV3-2) with TRBJ1-1; 7 nucleotides match TRBD1. The CDR3 runs 14 residues. After removal of 5 bases from V and 11 bases from J, the junction contained 14 bases not matched to a gene. Germline V gene data show CDR1 as LGHDT and CDR2 as YNNKEL (reference sequence). The CDR3 nucleotides are TGTGCCAGCAGCAGCGAAACGACAGGGCCGGGGGCTTTCTTT. Its protein is CASSSETTGPGAFF.

The J gene is TRBJ2-5, the V gene TRBV28, with 7 bases that match TRBD2. Trimming cost V 6 bases and J 2 bases; bases outside gene matches: 3. The CDR3 has 13 amino acids. Germline assignment: CDR1 MDHEN and CDR2 SYDVKM. The CDR3 sequence: CASRSSGQETQYF. In DNA, the CDR3 is TGTGCCAGCAGGTCTAGCGGTCAAGAGACCCAGTACTTC.

This sequence joins TRBV6-5 and TRBJ2-5, with D hard to call. There are 13 residues in the CDR3. The ends were cut back, 3 bases at V and 0 bases at J, with 5 bases in the middle. Looked up from germline, CDR1 is MNHEY and CDR2 is SVGAGI. This CDR3 is CASSYGNQETQYF. The CDR3 nucleotides are TGTGCCAGCAGTTATGGCAACCAAGAGACCCAGTACTTC.

The rearrangement links TRBV12-5 to TRBJ2-3; 12 nucleotides agree with TRBD2. The CDR3 covers 16 residues. CDR1 LGHNT and CDR2 FRNRAP come from the germline V gene. V lost 1 base to trimming and J lost 6 bases; unmatched junction nucleotides: 5. The CDR3 is CASGLGTSGKEDTQYF. The CDR3, as DNA: TGTGCTAGTGGTTTGGGGACTAGCGGGAAGGAGGATACGCAGTATTTT. The variable domain in full, completed from reference TRBV12-5 and TRBJ2-3, reads DARVTQTPRHKVTEMGQEVTMRCQPILGHNTVFWYRQTMMQGLELLAYFRNRAPLDDSGMPKDRFSAEMPDATLATLKIQPSEPRDSAVYFCASGLGTSGKEDTQYFGPGTRLTVL.

V is TRBV29-1 and J is TRBJ1-1, with D unresolved. The CDR3 has 12 amino acids. V was cut by 7 bases and J by 4 bases, with 13 bases left in between. Germline V CDR1 and CDR2: SQVTM, ANQGSEA. The CDR3 sequence: CSGLPPGTEAFF. CDR3 DNA: TGCAGCGGGTTGCCCCCGGGCACTGAAGCTTTCTTT.

The chain employs TRBV4-3 and TRBJ2-2; 14 bases match TRBD2. After removal of 1 base from V and 2 bases from J, the junction contained 3 bases not matched to a gene. This CDR3 is built from 18 residues. From germline, CDR1 is LGHNA and CDR2 YSLEER. The CDR3 DNA is TGCGCCAGCAGCCAAGTGGGACTAGCGGGAGACAACACCGGGGAGCTGTTTTTT. Protein: CASSQVGLAGDNTGELFF.

This chain joins TRBV19 and TRBJ1-5; 10 bases fit TRBD1. This CDR3 contains 16 residues. Germline CDR1 reads LNHDA; CDR2 reads SQIVND (reference sequence). V trimming: 0 bases; J trimming: 5 bases; junction bases outside the gene matches: 4. The CDR3 reads CASSIDIGTGDQPQHF. In DNA form, the CDR3 reads TGTGCCAGTAGTATAGATATCGGGACAGGGGATCAGCCCCAGCATTTT.

The sample holds one count of this clone. This chain joins TRBV6-6 and TRBJ2-2; TRBD1 matches at 7 bases. CDR3 length: 15 amino acids. J gave up 3 bases and V 7 bases, and 8 bases lay outside the gene matches. Germline V gene data show CDR1 as MNHNY and CDR2 as SVGAGI (reference sequence). In nucleotides, the CDR3 is TGTGCCAGCATTGAGCCGGGACAGTACACCGGGGAGCTGTTTTTT. Translation: CASIEPGQYTGELFF.

The rearrangement joins TRBV19 to TRBJ1-5; 7 bases are shared with TRBD1. The CDR3 covers 16 residues. J lost 4 bases, V lost 10 bases, and 16 bases had no gene match. The V gene's germline CDR1 is LNHDA and CDR2 SQIVND (reference sequence). CDR3 bases: TGTGCCACCCTTCAGGGGGAAAGACCCAAAAATCAGCCCCAGCATTTT. Translated, it gives CATLQGERPKNQPQHF.

This clone is termed medium-sized. The V call is TRBV9, the J call TRBJ2-2; 9 bases are shared with TRBD2. In germline, CDR1 is SGDLS, CDR2 YYNGEE. The V and J ends lost 0 bases and 8 bases, in that order; junction bases with no gene match: 11. This CDR3 region has 17 residues. The CDR3 DNA reads as TGTGCCAGCAGCGTAGCTCCCTCGCGGGGGGGCCGGGGGGAGCTGTTTTTT. Translating gives CASSVAPSRGGRGELFF.

J is TRBJ1-5 and V is TRBV6-5; D possibly corresponds to TRBD1 (6 bases). CDR1 MNHEY and CDR2 SVGAGI come from the germline V gene. The CDR3 consists of 12 residues. Trimming shortened V by 0 bases and J by 15 bases, and 12 bases separated the two germline ends. This CDR3 reads CASSYSFGTPHF. Written as DNA, the CDR3 is TGTGCCAGCAGTTACTCCTTTGGGACACCGCATTTT.

This clone was recorded only once. The J gene is TRBJ1-4, the V gene TRBV7-6, with D unresolved. CDR1 is SGHVS, CDR2 FNYEAQ, per germline. The V and J ends lost 4 bases and 4 bases respectively, with 10 bases between them. The length of the CDR3 is 14 residues. The CDR3 sequence: CASSSTSFNEKLFF. The CDR3 DNA reads as TGTGCCAGCAGCTCGACAAGCTTTAATGAAAAACTGTTTTTT.

The CDR3 DNA is TGTGCCAGCAGGGACAGTCCCCAAGAGACCCAGTACTTC. Protein sequence: CASRDSPQETQYF. This chain joins TRBV28 and TRBJ2-5; a possible D gene is TRBD1 (6 bases). This CDR3 comprises 13 residues. V was clipped by 6 bases and J by 1 base, with 9 bases between them. In germline, CDR1 is MDHEN, CDR2 SYDVKM.

The chain couples TRBV6-5 to TRBJ2-7, with TRBD2 matching 10 bases. The CDR3 is 15 residues long. Germline trimming cut 6 bases from V and 0 bases from J; bases unmatched to any gene: 5. CDR1 is MNHEY, CDR2 SVGAGI, per germline. The DNA for the CDR3 is TGTGCCAGCAGCCGTACTAGCGGGGACTCCTACGAGCAGTACTTC. This codes for CASSRTSGDSYEQYF.

The chain carries TRBV27 and TRBJ1-6; 8 bases match TRBD1. Germline CDR1 MNHEY, CDR2 SMNVEV (reference sequence). The CDR3 consists of 15 residues. Losses at the gene ends were 6 bases for V and 1 base for J; bases not matched to a gene: 2. The CDR3 DNA sequence: TGTGCCAGCAGGACAGGGGCTTCCTATAATTCACCCCTCCACTTT. Protein product: CASRTGASYNSPLHF.

V gene TRBV7-2 combines with J gene TRBJ2-5; the D gene is possibly TRBD1 (7 bases). CDR1 and CDR2 from the germline V gene are SGHTA and FQGNSA. V dropped 4 bases and J dropped 4 bases, with 13 bases sitting between them. CDR3 size: 14 residues. The CDR3 region has the DNA TGTGCCAGCAGCTGGAGGGACAGTCGAGAGACCCAGTACTTC. Translated, it gives CASSWRDSRETQYF.

The rearrangement uses TRBV7-9 and TRBJ2-1; 9 bases match TRBD2. The junction had 3 bases not matched to a gene; V was cut back by 2 bases and J by 1 base. Germline loops: CDR1 SEHNR, CDR2 FQNEAQ (reference sequence). There are 16 residues in the CDR3. CDR3 coding DNA: TGTGCCAGCAGCTTAACTAGCGGGTGGTCCTACAATGAGCAGTTCTTC. It codes for CASSLTSGWSYNEQFF.

The chain is built from TRBV25-1 and TRBJ1-2; 11 bases are shared with TRBD1. The germline V gene encodes CDR1 MGHDK and CDR2 SYGVNS. CDR3 length: 12 residues. J lost 6 bases, V lost 6 bases, and 0 bases had no gene match. In DNA, the CDR3 is TGTGCCAGCAGGGGACAGGGGGATGGCTACACCTTC. Protein: CASRGQGDGYTF.

The gene calls are TRBV19 and TRBJ2-3; TRBD1 matches at 8 bases. Per germline, CDR1 LNHDA and CDR2 SQIVND (reference sequence). Trimming took 4 bases from V and 1 from J; bases not matched to a gene: 1. The CDR3 totals 14 residues. The CDR3: CASSTGQGTDTQYF. Here the CDR3 DNA reads TGTGCCAGTAGTACGGGACAGGGCACAGATACGCAGTATTTT.